Presented here are 30 T cell receptor beta chains from one specimen sequenced in a study of T cells in Graves' hyperthyroidism and ophthalmopathy. Amplified regions were TCR beta CDR3 sequences from RNA transcripts. The primer set for the first-round RT-PCR of the TCR CDR3 was HTBI. A single record per CDR3 protein comes from TCRdb applying MiXCR to the multiplex PCR reads. The table has about 590,000 distinct CDR3 sequences, 15% to 19% seen once. Material for sequencing was blood. The receptors here all came from a woman in her 30s with Graves' hyperthyroidism.

The rearrangement joins TRBV19 to TRBJ1-5; TRBD1 matches at 7 bases. This CDR3 is 16 amino acids long. J gave up 0 bases and V 3 bases, and 5 bases lay outside the gene matches. Germline-derived CDR1 and CDR2 are LNHDA and SQIVND (reference sequence). The CDR3 coding sequence is TGTGCCAGTAGTATCGGGACAGCGTATAGCAATCAGCCCCAGCATTTT. This translates into CASSIGTAYSNQPQHF.

This CDR3 reads CAASGTGPYEQYF. The CDR3 nucleotides read TGTGCCGCTTCCGGGACAGGGCCCTACGAGCAGTACTTC. The rearrangement links TRBV28 to TRBJ2-7; 9 bases align to TRBD1. Trimming removed 11 bases from V and 2 bases from J; junction bases left unmatched: 7. Germline V gene sequence: CDR1 MDHEN, CDR2 SYDVKM. There are 13 residues in the CDR3.

As for this clonotype: Being one base from a much bigger clone, this may be a read error. DNA for the CDR3: TGTGCCATCTCGACAGGGGTCAATGAGCAGCTCTTC. Translation: CAISTGVNEQLF. The chain has TRBV27 and TRBJ2-1; 8 bases agree with TRBD1. This CDR3 has 12 residues. Looked up from germline, CDR1 is MNHEY and CDR2 is SMNVEV (reference sequence).

The genes are TRBV7-2 and TRBJ2-7; 15 nucleotides align to TRBD2. The CDR3 extends over 17 amino acids. Germline V gives CDR1 SGHTA, CDR2 FQGNSA. J was trimmed by 1 base and V by 5 bases; bases with no gene match: 6. The DNA of the CDR3 is TGTGCCAGCAGCCCAGGACTAGCGGGGGGGCAGTCCTACGAGCAGTACTTC. Translating it yields CASSPGLAGGQSYEQYF.

This clonotype has at least ten counts. The chain has TRBV9 and TRBJ1-1; D remains ambiguous. Trimming stripped 0 bases from V and 4 bases from J, with 7 bases between. The germline CDR1 and CDR2 sequences are SGDLS and YYNGEE. The CDR3 is made up of 13 amino acids. CDR3 region: CASSVDSGTEAFF. For the CDR3, the DNA is TGTGCCAGCAGCGTAGATTCGGGCACTGAAGCTTTCTTT.

This clonotype was detected ten times or more. V is TRBV11-3 and J is TRBJ2-3, with 8 positions matching TRBD2. Germline V gene data show CDR1 as SGHNT and CDR2 as YENEEA. With 6 bases clipped from V and 9 bases from J, the junction kept 14 bases outside the gene matches. The CDR3 extends over 15 amino acids. The CDR3 loop reads CASSPQAGEVETQYF. The CDR3 DNA sequence: TGTGCCAGCAGTCCTCAAGCGGGGGAGGTTGAAACGCAGTATTTT.

This clonotype appeared many times. J is TRBJ2-7 and V is TRBV6-2 or TRBV6-3; 7 bases map to TRBD2. J gave up 0 bases and V 6 bases, and 8 bases lay outside the gene matches. The CDR3 runs to 15 residues. Germline CDR1 and CDR2: MNHEY and SVGEGT. The CDR3 bases are TGTGCCAGCAGGGATCTAAGCGGGAACTCCTACGAGCAGTACTTC. Protein product: CASRDLSGNSYEQYF.

This clonotype was observed many times. The gene calls are TRBV10-1 and TRBJ2-7; TRBD1 is a possible D gene (5 bases). The CDR3 length is 13 residues. The V end lost 7 bases, the J end lost 6 bases, and 16 bases lay between the germline ends. The germline V gene encodes CDR1 WNHNN and CDR2 SYGVQD (reference sequence). CDR3: CASTGRVDGEQYF. The CDR3 DNA follows: TGCGCCAGCACGGGCAGGGTGGATGGCGAGCAGTACTTC.

The V call is TRBV28, the J call TRBJ1-4; the D gene is possibly TRBD1 (5 bases). The CDR3 consists of 15 residues. Germline lookup yields CDR1 MDHEN and CDR2 SYDVKM. Trimming stripped 5 bases from V and 7 bases from J, with 17 bases between. The CDR3 coding sequence is TGTGCCAGCAGTGAGGCCGGGGCGAGTTTTGAAAAACTGTTTTTT. It codes for CASSEAGASFEKLFF.

This clonotype was observed at least ten times. The chain combines TRBV7-8 with TRBJ2-1, with TRBD2 identical over 8 bases. The V segment lost 5 bases and the J segment 9 bases; nucleotides outside the gene matches: 12. The CDR3 consists of 15 residues. The germline CDR1 and CDR2 sequences are SGHVS and FQNEAQ. The CDR3 region is CASSQTAGAPGEQFF. The CDR3 DNA is TGTGCCAGCAGCCAGACAGCGGGAGCCCCCGGTGAGCAGTTCTTC.

This clonotype was counted many times. The genes are TRBV27 and TRBJ2-7; 9 bases line up with TRBD2. CDR1 is MNHEY, CDR2 SMNVEV, per germline (reference sequence). The CDR3 contains 15 residues. V lost 1 base, J lost 4 bases, and 5 bases stayed unmatched. The CDR3 sequence is CASSLLAGAGYEQYF. CDR3 DNA: TGTGCCAGCAGTTTATTAGCGGGAGCAGGGTACGAGCAGTACTTC.

There are many counts of this clonotype. The chain has TRBV7-9 and TRBJ2-1; D tentatively fits TRBD1 or TRBD2 (5 bases each). Germline CDR1 and CDR2: SEHNR and FQNEAQ (reference sequence). V lost 5 bases and J lost 3, with 20 bases in between. The CDR3 has 17 residues. CDR3 in amino acids: CASSPPLTRGVYNEQFF. Here the CDR3 DNA reads TGTGCCAGCAGCCCTCCCCTCACTAGAGGGGTCTACAATGAGCAGTTCTTC.

V and J are TRBV3-1 and TRBJ1-6; D is unclear. CDR1 LGHDT and CDR2 YNNKEL come from the germline V gene (reference sequence). V was shortened by 1 base and J by 11 bases, with 12 bases between the two germline ends. CDR3 size: 14 residues. The CDR3 here is CASSQGGLSAPLHF. For the CDR3, the DNA is TGTGCCAGCAGCCAAGGAGGCCTAAGTGCACCCCTCCACTTT.

The gene calls are TRBV5-1 and TRBJ1-4, with D possibly TRBD1 on 6 matching bases. Germline V lookup: CDR1 SGHRS, CDR2 YFSETQ. Trimming removed 5 bases from V and 4 bases from J, with 12 bases in between. The CDR3 sequence is 14 residues long. CDR3 coding DNA: TGCGCCAGCAGACCTGGGACAAATAATGAAAAACTGTTTTTT. This translates into CASRPGTNNEKLFF.

A few counts support this clonotype. The chain links TRBV4-1 to TRBJ2-7; a possible D gene is TRBD1 (6 bases). V was pared by 0 bases and J by 5 bases, with 11 bases between. Germline V gene lookup returns CDR1 MGHRA and CDR2 YSYEKL. CDR3 length: 14 amino acids. This chain's CDR3 is CASSQEAGDHEQYF. Written as DNA, the CDR3 is TGCGCCAGCAGCCAAGAAGCAGGGGACCACGAGCAGTACTTC.

The sample holds many counts of this clonotype. The chain couples TRBV7-9 to TRBJ2-2, with 10 bases that match TRBD2. Trimming at V came to 8 bases and at J to 4 bases, leaving 16 bases not matched to a gene. Per germline, CDR1 SEHNR and CDR2 FQNEAQ (reference sequence). This CDR3 is built from 18 residues. The CDR3 nucleotides read TGTGCCAGCCTGCAGATGCTAGCGGGAGTTCTTAGCACCGGGGAGCTGTTTTTT. Translating gives CASLQMLAGVLSTGELFF.

V gene TRBV5-1 combines with J gene TRBJ2-7; 9 bases agree with TRBD1. CDR1 is SGHRS, CDR2 YFSETQ, per germline. The CDR3 extends over 14 amino acids. The J segment lost 7 bases and the V segment lost 5 bases, leaving 10 bases of the junction unmatched. CDR3 in DNA: TGCGCCAGCAGTCCCGGGACAGGGAGAGGGGAGCAGTACTTC. Encoded protein: CASSPGTGRGEQYF. Full variable domain (remainder filled in from reference TRBV5-1 and TRBJ2-7): KAGVTQTPRYLIKTRGQQVTLSCSPISGHRSVSWYQQTPGQGLQFLFEYFSETQRNKGNFPGRFSGRQFSNSRSEMNVSTLELGDSALYLCASSPGTGRGEQYFGPGTRLTVT.

This clonotype has ten or more counts. This chain connects TRBV5-1 to TRBJ2-7; 8 bases fit TRBD2. The ends lost 6 bases at V and 7 bases at J; junction bases unmatched: 12. Per germline, CDR1 SGHRS and CDR2 YFSETQ. CDR3 length equals 14 residues. The CDR3 DNA reads TGCGCCAGCAATGGAGCGGGAGAGCTTGGAGAGCAGTACTTC. This sequence encodes CASNGAGELGEQYF.

The gene calls are TRBV19 and TRBJ1-1; no reliable D call. Germline V gene sequence: CDR1 LNHDA, CDR2 SQIVND (reference sequence). This CDR3 contains 13 residues. Deletions cut 5 bases from V and 1 base from J, with 8 bases between. CDR3 sequence: CASSLQKNTEAFF. DNA of the CDR3: TGTGCCAGTAGTCTTCAGAAGAACACTGAAGCTTTCTTT.

This clonotype was seen at least ten times. The J gene is TRBJ1-1, the V gene TRBV7-2; TRBD1 might be the D (6 bases). The ends were cut back, 3 bases at V and 6 bases at J, with 11 bases in the middle. Germline-derived CDR1 and CDR2 are SGHTA and FQGNSA. The CDR3 spans 13 residues. The CDR3 region has the DNA TGTGCCAGCAGCTTCAACAGGGTTGCTGAAGCTTTCTTT. Its translation is CASSFNRVAEAFF.

This clonotype was seen many times. J is TRBJ2-3 and V is TRBV11-2; no clear D. Trimming left V 8 bases short and J 2 bases short, with 11 bases between. Germline loops: CDR1 SGHAT, CDR2 FQNNGV. This CDR3 is 13 amino acids long. The CDR3 protein is CASALASTDTQYF. DNA for the CDR3: TGTGCCAGCGCCTTAGCATCCACAGATACGCAGTATTTT.

This clonotype came up many times. J is TRBJ2-1 and V is TRBV7-9; D unclear. CDR1 is SEHNR, CDR2 FQNEAQ, per germline (reference sequence). Trimming pared 5 bases from V and 5 bases from J, leaving 4 bases between. The CDR3 spans 11 residues. The CDR3 protein is CASSQNNEQFF. The CDR3 nucleotides read TGTGCCAGCAGCCAGAACAATGAGCAGTTCTTC.

This clonotype was counted ten times or more. This rearrangement joins TRBV12-3 or TRBV12-4 to TRBJ1-5; 7 bases match TRBD1. The length of the CDR3 is 18 residues. With V trimmed by 2 bases and J by 0 bases, 10 bases remained unmatched. The CDR3 bases are TGTGCCAGCAGTTTATCGGGGAGGGGGCGGAATAGCAATCAGCCCCAGCATTTT. This gives the protein CASSLSGRGRNSNQPQHF.

The V call is TRBV28, the J call TRBJ1-4; D is unclear. The germline gives CDR1 MDHEN, CDR2 SYDVKM. CDR3 size: 15 residues. Trimming pared 6 bases from V and 7 bases from J, leaving 18 bases between. Written as DNA, the CDR3 is TGTGCCAGCAGAAAGATGGTGGGTGGCGCTGAAAAACTGTTTTTT. It codes for CASRKMVGGAEKLFF.

This clonotype was seen a few times. This chain connects TRBV2 to TRBJ2-5; D gene ambiguous. Per the germline V gene, CDR1 is SNHLY and CDR2 is FYNNEI. The CDR3 extends over 18 amino acids. The ends were cut back, 7 bases at V and 4 bases at J, with 28 bases in the middle. The chain's CDR3 is CASTPRYGWQHLGETQYF. The CDR3 region has the DNA TGTGCCAGCACCCCTAGGTACGGGTGGCAGCATTTAGGAGAGACCCAGTACTTC.

This clonotype has a handful of counts. The V gene is TRBV24-1, the J gene TRBJ2-4; D gene uncertain. The CDR3 length is 12 residues. CDR1 KGHDR and CDR2 SFDVKD come from the germline V gene. V lost 6 bases to trimming and J lost 1 base, with 3 bases between them. The CDR3 DNA is TGTGCCACCAGTAGTGCCAAAAACATTCAGTACTTC. Translated, it gives CATSSAKNIQYF.

In this sample, this clonotype turned up many times. V and J are TRBV2 and TRBJ1-1; 7 bases are a match to TRBD1. Germline values: CDR1 SNHLY, CDR2 FYNNEI. The trim removed 2 bases at V and 5 bases at J, leaving 8 bases unmatched. CDR3 length equals 15 residues. The CDR3 loop is CASSERGPGATEAFF. The CDR3, as DNA: TGTGCCAGCAGTGAAAGGGGGCCGGGGGCGACTGAAGCTTTCTTT.

The genes are TRBV6-5 and TRBJ1-6; 9 nucleotides match TRBD1. This CDR3 contains 16 residues. Germline V gene sequence: CDR1 MNHEY, CDR2 SVGAGI. J gave up 7 bases and V 1 base, and 5 bases lay outside the gene matches. CDR3 coding DNA: TGTGCCAGCAGTTACTTAGGACAGGGGAAAAATTCACCCCTCCACTTT. It encodes CASSYLGQGKNSPLHF.

The rearrangement joins TRBV13 to TRBJ2-3, with 7 positions matching TRBD2. The CDR3 covers 15 residues. The trim removed 5 bases at V and 0 bases at J, leaving 5 bases unmatched. Germline lookup yields CDR1 PRHDT and CDR2 FYEKMQ (reference sequence). CDR3 in amino acids: CASSTRAGSTDTQYF. The CDR3, as DNA: TGTGCCAGCAGCACTCGAGCGGGAAGCACAGATACGCAGTATTTT.

The chain combines TRBV6-2 or TRBV6-3 with TRBJ2-5; the D is unclear. V lost 1 base, J lost 2 bases, and 14 bases lay in between. CDR3 size: 16 residues. CDR1 and CDR2 (germline): MNHEY, SVGEGT. The CDR3 DNA reads as TGTGCCAGCAGTTACTGGCCACCCGACAAGCAAGAGACCCAGTACTTC. Protein: CASSYWPPDKQETQYF.